Below are 18 T cell receptor beta chains sequenced from a single sample in a study of OX40 agonist ivuxolimab in advanced cancers. This table comes from immunoSEQ multiplex PCR, and its TCRdb copy is limited to in-frame clones, with some not included. The profile shows about 25,000 clones, 80% to 90% of them singletons. Sample: CD4+ or CD8+ T cells sorted from blood, taken in a trial of the OX40 agonist ivuxolimab. The source is an adult with an advanced solid tumor such as melanoma, head and neck, liver or kidney cancer.

The V call is TRBV12-1, the J call TRBJ2-1; no check of the table's D call, TRBD1, against the DNA was made. TRBV12-1 is annotated as a pseudogene. The CDR3 sequence is 16 residues long. CDR3 bases: TGTGCCAGCAGCCTACTGGTGGGGGCCACCTACAATGAGCAGTTCTTC. This encodes CASSLLVGATYNEQFF.

This clone was picked up one time. The chain carries TRBV9 and TRBJ2-7; TRBD2 aligns across 12 bases. The CDR3 loop spans 15 amino acids. The ends lost 0 bases at V and 5 bases at J; junction bases unmatched: 3. CDR1 SGDLS and CDR2 YYNGEE come from the germline V gene. In DNA form, the CDR3 reads TGTGCCAGCAGCGTAGGACTAGCGGGGGTCCACGAGCAGTACTTC. It is translated as CASSVGLAGVHEQYF. Combining the CDR3 with reference TRBV9 and TRBJ2-7 gives the whole variable domain DSGVTQTPKHLITATGQRVTLRCSPRSGDLSVYWYQQSLDQGLQFLIQYYNGEERAKGNILERFSAQQFPDLHSELNLSSLELGDSALYFCASSVGLAGVHEQYFGPGTRLTVT.

This chain connects TRBV5-4 to TRBJ1-4; D unclear. The germline V gene has CDR1 SGHNT and CDR2 YYREEE (reference sequence). Trimming took off 5 bases at V and 5 bases at J, with 19 bases between the two ends. The CDR3 runs to 16 residues. CDR3 DNA: TGTGCCAGCAGTCTAACACGGGAGACCAAAAATGAAAAACTGTTTTTT. This codes for CASSLTRETKNEKLFF.

The chain couples TRBV9 to TRBJ2-7; weak D call: TRBD2 (6 bases). Deletions cut 3 bases from V and 6 bases from J, with 10 bases between. The CDR3 consists of 12 residues. The germline V gene has CDR1 SGDLS and CDR2 YYNGEE. For the CDR3, the DNA is TGTGCCAGCAGCGCGTATAGCGGCGAGCAGTACTTC. Translation gives CASSAYSGEQYF.

The rearrangement uses TRBV4-1 and TRBJ1-2, with D possibly matching TRBD1 (5 bases). Germline assignment: CDR1 MGHRA and CDR2 YSYEKL. This CDR3 contains 14 residues. The ends were cut back, 1 base at V and 5 bases at J, with 11 bases in the middle. This CDR3 reads CASSQATAPYGYTF. CDR3 nucleotide sequence: TGCGCCAGCAGCCAAGCGACAGCTCCTTATGGCTACACCTTC.

The rearrangement links TRBV9 to TRBJ2-6, with D tentatively TRBD1 or TRBD2 (5 bases each). CDR1 SGDLS and CDR2 YYNGEE come from the germline V gene. CDR3 length: 17 residues. V was clipped by 4 bases and J by 0 bases, with 14 bases between them. CDR3 sequence reads: CASSWGTAFSGANVLTF. The CDR3 DNA is TGTGCCAGCAGCTGGGGGACGGCATTCTCTGGGGCCAACGTCCTGACTTTC. Full variable domain (remainder filled in from reference TRBV9 and TRBJ2-6): DSGVTQTPKHLITATGQRVTLRCSPRSGDLSVYWYQQSLDQGLQFLIQYYNGEERAKGNILERFSAQQFPDLHSELNLSSLELGDSALYFCASSWGTAFSGANVLTFGAGSRLTVL.

The chain is built from TRBV6-5 and TRBJ1-2; D possibly corresponds to TRBD1 (5 bases). The germline V gene encodes CDR1 MNHEY and CDR2 SVGAGI. V was pared by 0 bases and J by 8 bases, with 19 bases between. CDR3 size: 16 residues. The CDR3 is CASSYSSTWGFEGYTF. In DNA, the CDR3 is TGTGCCAGCAGTTACTCGTCGACTTGGGGGTTTGAAGGCTACACCTTC.

The chain employs TRBV11-2 and TRBJ2-1; D gene unclear. V was clipped by 3 bases and J by 7 bases, with 10 bases between them. This CDR3 comprises 13 residues. Germline loops: CDR1 SGHAT, CDR2 FQNNGV. The CDR3 DNA is TGTGCCAGCAGCTTCATTAGCTCTAATGAGCAGTTCTTC. Protein product: CASSFISSNEQFF.

The chain carries TRBV29-1 and TRBJ2-7, with D tentatively TRBD2 (6 bases). The CDR3 length is 12 residues. V gave up 6 bases and J gave up 3 bases, with 12 bases separating them. Looked up from germline, CDR1 is SQVTM and CDR2 is ANQGSEA. The chain's CDR3 is CSVQGEDYEQYF. The CDR3, as DNA: TGCAGCGTGCAAGGGGAGGACTACGAGCAGTACTTC.

The chain employs TRBV7-9 and TRBJ1-6; 7 bases align to TRBD1. Germline V CDR1 and CDR2: SEHNR, FQNEAQ (reference sequence). There are 15 residues in the CDR3. V lost 1 base, J lost 10 bases, and 7 bases stayed unmatched. The CDR3: CASSLETGFGSPLHF. Here the CDR3 DNA reads TGTGCCAGCAGCTTAGAGACAGGGTTCGGGTCACCCCTCCACTTT.

This clone was recorded once. The rearrangement links TRBV7-9 to TRBJ2-3, with 12 bases lining up with TRBD2. Germline V gives CDR1 SEHNR, CDR2 FQNEAQ (reference sequence). CDR3 length: 15 residues. V shed 5 bases and J 7 bases; nucleotides not matched to a gene: 7. CDR3 nucleotide sequence: TGTGCCAGCAGCCCAAGACTAGCGGGGGACCATACGCAGTATTTT. The encoded protein is CASSPRLAGDHTQYF.

The V call is TRBV18, the J call TRBJ1-1; weak D call: TRBD1 (6 bases). CDR1 is KGHSH, CDR2 LQKENI, per germline. Trimming stripped 2 bases from V and 7 bases from J, with 11 bases between. This CDR3 has 13 residues. Here the CDR3 reads CASSPSTGNEAFF. DNA for the CDR3: TGTGCCAGCTCACCATCTACAGGGAATGAAGCTTTCTTT.

The chain combines TRBV4-1 with TRBJ2-7, with D perhaps matching TRBD2 (5 bases). CDR3 length: 16 residues. Germline CDR1 and CDR2: MGHRA and YSYEKL. The ends were cut back, 0 bases at V and 0 bases at J, with 12 bases in the middle. CDR3 in amino acids: CASSQDGSDSSYEQYF. The CDR3, as DNA: TGCGCCAGCAGCCAAGATGGTAGCGATAGCTCCTACGAGCAGTACTTC.

V usage is TRBV6-5 and J usage is TRBJ2-7, with D possibly TRBD1 on 5 matching bases. Germline CDR1 MNHEY, CDR2 SVGAGI. V was cut by 0 bases and J by 1 base, with 10 bases left in between. CDR3 length: 15 amino acids. As DNA, the CDR3 is TGTGCCAGCAGTTACTCTCAGGGATCATCCTACGAGCAGTACTTC. This sequence encodes CASSYSQGSSYEQYF.

This chain links TRBV30 with TRBJ2-7; D unresolved. This CDR3 is 13 amino acids long. Germline V lookup: CDR1 GTSNPN, CDR2 SVGIG (reference sequence). V lost 6 bases and J lost 0, with 12 bases in between. For the CDR3, the DNA is TGTGCCTGTCGGCTCCTGAGCTCCTACGAGCAGTACTTC. Translated, it gives CACRLLSSYEQYF.

The CDR3 DNA is TGTGCCACCAGCGGATTAGCGGATGAGCAGTTCTTC. Translation gives CATSGLADEQFF. This sequence joins TRBV15 and TRBJ2-1; a possible D gene is TRBD2 (6 bases). V lost 5 bases to trimming and J lost 8 bases, with 10 bases between them. The CDR3 is 12 residues long. Germline lookup yields CDR1 LNHNV and CDR2 YYDKDF (reference sequence).

V and J are TRBV6-1 and TRBJ1-2, with D unclear. The V gene lost 6 bases and the J gene lost 2 bases, with 16 bases spanning the gap. The germline V gene encodes CDR1 MNHNS and CDR2 SASEGT. This CDR3 has 15 residues. CDR3 sequence: CASSAVGGINYGYTF. The CDR3 DNA reads as TGTGCCAGCAGCGCCGTAGGCGGGATAAACTATGGCTACACCTTC.

In its sample, this clone was seen once. This chain links TRBV5-5 with TRBJ2-1; D gene unclear. V dropped 1 base and J dropped 4 bases, with 6 bases sitting between them. Germline CDR1 reads SGHKS; CDR2 reads YYEKEE (reference sequence). The CDR3 totals 13 residues. This chain's CDR3 is CASSLSVYNEQFF. For the CDR3, the DNA is TGTGCCAGCAGCTTGTCGGTTTACAATGAGCAGTTCTTC.